This TCR beta chain appears in the sequencing data of a study of T cells expressing NK-cell markers (dated by TCRdb to 2018 to 2020). Study-wide context: Fewer than ten donors provided sorted CD3+CD56+NKG2C+, CD3+CD56+NKG2C- and CD3+CD56-NKG2C+ T-cell subsets, whose TCR beta-chain repertoires were profiled. Seven of the eight sequenced donors were HCMV-seropositive and one was HCMV-seronegative. All eight donors whose samples were sequenced were randomly selected healthy volunteers, three of them men and five women. The libraries were sequenced on Illumina HiSeq 2000/2500, MiSeq or NextSeq, producing 2 x 150 bp reads.

From the cysteine through the phenylalanine, the CDR3 covers 14 amino acids. The DNA sequence is not available. Sequences LNHDA (CDR1) and SQIVND (CDR2) are obtained from the germline V gene (reference sequence). The sequencer was an Illumina HiSeq 2000. TCR beta cDNA libraries were prepared using 5'RACE template switching, which introduced a universal primer site and unique molecular identifiers. Priming for cDNA synthesis came from the TCR beta constant segment, and two successive PCR amplification steps followed. Processing in the source paper ran as follows. MIGEC was used to demultiplex reads and group reads by UMI, and MiTCR was used to assemble and quantify clonotypes. Only TCR cDNA sequences supported by at least two reads were kept to exclude erroneous sequences. The tcR package was used for downstream repertoire analysis, with clonotypes matched between fractions based on CDR3 nucleotide sequence plus V segment. Antigen specificity was annotated against VDJdb with VDJmatch, allowing one amino acid substitution in CDR3. After the reads were reprocessed by TCRdb, one entry was made per CDR3 protein sequence, with no DNA. The V and J calls were not made by the authors but by TCRdb's processing. The table of this sample itemizes thousands of distinct CDR3 sequences. The leading ten clones occupy 62% of the sample.

As regards this clonotype: What this receptor recognizes is not known.

HCMV serostatus was determined by detecting HCMV-specific IgG in serum with a commercial ELISA kit. Peripheral blood mononuclear cells were isolated from blood by Ficoll density gradient centrifugation. Findings and caveats that apply to the study as a whole: Those dominant clonotypes were again the most abundant among CD3+CD56-NKG2C+ cells in a few donors, at roughly 25-65%. For several donors, the dominant CD3+CD56+NKG2C+ clonotypes were among the top 10 CD8+ clonotypes and accounted for roughly 1.0-8% of CD8+ T cells. Whether the expanded NKG2C-expressing T cell clones were specific for HCMV antigens was left unclear.

The rearranged chain carries TRBV19 and TRBJ2-3; TCRdb names TRBD1, which stays unverified in the absence of DNA. This sequence was found in a man aged 18-75 years in good health. What was sequenced was blood T cells: a sorted CD56 or NKG2C T cell subset, CD4+ or CD8+ T cells, or bulk PBMC T cells (not recorded which). The CDR3 has the sequence CASSIKGGPNTQYF. The reference TRBV19 and TRBJ2-3 proteins fill in what lies around the CDR3, so the full variable domain reads DGGITQSPKYLFRKEGQNVTLSCEQNLNHDAMYWYRQDPGQGLRLIYYSQIVNDFQKGDIAEGYSVSREKKESFPLTVTSAQKNPTAFYLCASSIKGGPNTQYFGPGTRLTVL.